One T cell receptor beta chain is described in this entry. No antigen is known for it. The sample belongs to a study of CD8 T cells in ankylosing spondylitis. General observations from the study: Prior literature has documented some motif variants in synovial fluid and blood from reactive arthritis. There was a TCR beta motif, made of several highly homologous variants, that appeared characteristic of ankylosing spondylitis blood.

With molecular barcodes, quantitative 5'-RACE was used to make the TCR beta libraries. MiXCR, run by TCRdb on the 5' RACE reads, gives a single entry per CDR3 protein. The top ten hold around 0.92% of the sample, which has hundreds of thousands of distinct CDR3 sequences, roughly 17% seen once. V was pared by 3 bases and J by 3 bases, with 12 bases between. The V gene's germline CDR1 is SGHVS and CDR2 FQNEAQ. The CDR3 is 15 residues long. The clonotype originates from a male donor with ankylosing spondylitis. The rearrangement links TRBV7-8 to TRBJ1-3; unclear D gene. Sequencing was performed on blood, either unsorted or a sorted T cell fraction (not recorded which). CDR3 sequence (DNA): TGTGCCAGCAGCTTCACCCCGGGTAATGGAAACACCATATATTTT. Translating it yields CASSFTPGNGNTIYF.